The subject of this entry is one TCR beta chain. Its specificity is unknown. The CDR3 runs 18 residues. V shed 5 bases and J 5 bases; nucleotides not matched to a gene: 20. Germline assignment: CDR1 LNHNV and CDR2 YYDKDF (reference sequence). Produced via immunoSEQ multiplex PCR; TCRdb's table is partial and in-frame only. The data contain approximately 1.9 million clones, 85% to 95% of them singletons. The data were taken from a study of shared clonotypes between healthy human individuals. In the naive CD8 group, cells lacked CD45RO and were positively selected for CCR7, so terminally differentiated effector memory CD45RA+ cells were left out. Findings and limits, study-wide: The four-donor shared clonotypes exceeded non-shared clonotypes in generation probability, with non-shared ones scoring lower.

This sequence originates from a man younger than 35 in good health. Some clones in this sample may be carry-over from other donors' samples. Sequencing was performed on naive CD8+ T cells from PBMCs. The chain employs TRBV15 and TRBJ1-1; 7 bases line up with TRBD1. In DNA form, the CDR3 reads TGTGCCACCAGCCCAAGGGCGTTGGAGGGGGCATATGGGACTGAAGCTTTCTTT. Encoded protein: CATSPRALEGAYGTEAFF.